This TCR beta chain was identified in a study of neurological immune-mediated disorders. The method for making cDNA was 5'RACE, and it used 10-nucleotide random UMIs. Each CDR3 protein gets one entry after TCRdb re-called the 5' RACE reads with MiXCR. In the table there are 71,000 or so distinct CDR3 sequences, roughly 4.8% of which are singletons. This CDR3 is 14 amino acids long. Trimming left V 5 bases short and J 5 bases short, with 15 bases between. Germline CDR1 WSHSY, CDR2 SAAADI. This clonotype was counted once. A read error may explain this, as a much larger clone is one base away. The sequenced sample consisted of PBMCs. The rearrangement links TRBV10-2 to TRBJ2-5, with a weak D call TRBD2 (6 bases). This TCR derives from a woman in her twenties or thirties with multiple sclerosis. CDR3 sequence reads: CASSYRAGRETQYF. In DNA, the CDR3 is TGCGCCAGCAGTTACCGGGCGGGGCGGGAGACCCAGTACTTC.